A single sample gave rise to the 31 T cell receptor beta chains below, sequenced in a study of cytomegalovirus exposure and HLA in healthy donors. The PCR contained 60 Vbeta and 13 Jbeta primers. Profiling relied on immunoSEQ multiplex PCR, and the TCRdb table lists in-frame clones only, not all of them. The sample includes 210,000 or so clones, 80% to 85% of them seen just once. Material for sequencing was PBMCs. The source is a boy younger than 10 in good health and CMV-seronegative.

The chain combines TRBV27 with TRBJ1-1; D is uncertain. The CDR3 runs 16 residues. Germline CDR1 and CDR2: MNHEY and SMNVEV (reference sequence). V was clipped by 4 bases and J by 3 bases, with 18 bases between them. CDR3 DNA sequence: TGTGCCAGCAGTTCCCCGACGGGAGACTGGCACACTGAAGCTTTCTTT. The encoded protein is CASSSPTGDWHTEAFF.

CDR3 coding DNA: TGCGCCAGCAGCCAACAACTCCGGGACAGGGGCACTGAAGCTTTCTTT. Its protein is CASSQQLRDRGTEAFF. V and J are TRBV4-1 and TRBJ1-1; TRBD1 agrees at 10 bases. CDR1 and CDR2 from the germline V gene are MGHRA and YSYEKL. CDR3 length: 16 amino acids. Unmatched junction bases numbered 7, after V lost 2 bases and J lost 4 bases.

The chain links TRBV27 to TRBJ2-7; D is undetermined. Germline assignment: CDR1 MNHEY and CDR2 SMNVEV (reference sequence). CDR3 length: 14 amino acids. With 6 bases removed from V and 2 bases from J, the gap between germline ends came to 14 bases. The CDR3 spells CASRLLDTTYEQYF. In DNA, the CDR3 is TGTGCCAGCAGACTCCTTGACACGACCTACGAGCAGTACTTC.

The CDR3: CASSLGLETDTQYF. CDR3 DNA sequence: TGTGCCAGCAGCTTGGGTTTAGAAACAGATACGCAGTATTTT. This sequence joins TRBV5-4 and TRBJ2-3; D unresolved. The CDR3 has 14 amino acids. Germline V gene data show CDR1 as SGHNT and CDR2 as YYREEE (reference sequence). The ends were cut back, 0 bases at V and 3 bases at J, with 8 bases in the middle. Full variable domain (missing parts from reference TRBV5-4 and TRBJ2-3): ETGVTQSPTHLIKTRGQQVTLRCSSQSGHNTVSWYQQALGQGPQFIFQYYREEENGRGNFPPRFSGLQFPNYSSELNVNALELDDSALYLCASSLGLETDTQYFGPGTRLTVL.

V gene TRBV5-6 combines with J gene TRBJ2-1; 7 bases match TRBD2. This CDR3 has 15 amino acids. Trimming took 2 bases from V and 7 from J; bases not matched to a gene: 9. The germline V gene has CDR1 SGHDT and CDR2 YYEEEE. CDR3 coding DNA: TGTGCCAGCAGCTTCGGGCTAGCGGAAAGGAATGAGCAGTTCTTC. Translated, it gives CASSFGLAERNEQFF.

The chain recombines TRBV4-2 with TRBJ2-1, with 10 positions matching TRBD2. V lost 0 bases to trimming and J lost 7 bases; unmatched junction nucleotides: 9. The germline CDR1 and CDR2 sequences are LGHNA and YNFKEQ. There are 17 residues in the CDR3. CDR3 region: CASSQDLTSGFGNEQFF. The CDR3 DNA reads as TGTGCCAGCAGCCAAGACCTGACTAGCGGGTTTGGGAATGAGCAGTTCTTC.

The CDR3 loop is CASSMLTGSGANVLTF. The DNA of the CDR3 is TGCGCCAGCAGCATGCTTACAGGGTCTGGGGCCAACGTCCTGACTTTC. The chain uses TRBV5-1 and TRBJ2-6, with D possibly being TRBD1 (6 bases). This CDR3 has 16 amino acids. Trimming took off 4 bases at V and 1 base at J, with 12 bases between the two ends. Looked up from germline, CDR1 is SGHRS and CDR2 is YFSETQ.

The chain uses TRBV27 and TRBJ2-7, with TRBD1 identical over 9 bases. The CDR3 covers 14 residues. The V segment lost 5 bases and the J segment 6 bases; nucleotides outside the gene matches: 8. CDR1 and CDR2 from the germline V gene are MNHEY and SMNVEV (reference sequence). The CDR3 loop is CASSAPGQGVEQYF. As DNA, the CDR3 is TGTGCCAGCAGTGCCCCGGGACAGGGTGTCGAGCAGTACTTC.

This chain links TRBV13 with TRBJ2-1; D might be TRBD1 (5 bases). The CDR3 runs to 12 residues. Trimming removed 7 bases from V and 7 bases from J, with 11 bases in between. The germline V gene has CDR1 PRHDT and CDR2 FYEKMQ (reference sequence). CDR3 region: CASTTQGNEQFF. The CDR3 bases are TGTGCCAGCACCACCCAGGGAAATGAGCAGTTCTTC.

This chain links TRBV19 with TRBJ1-5; 7 bases match TRBD1. The CDR3 loop spans 15 amino acids. CDR1 is LNHDA, CDR2 SQIVND, per germline (reference sequence). The V and J ends lost 8 bases and 5 bases, in that order; junction bases with no gene match: 12. The CDR3 loop reads CASSSSRDRYQPQHF. The CDR3 bases are TGTGCCAGTTCATCGTCCCGGGACAGATATCAGCCCCAGCATTTT.

The rearrangement joins TRBV30 to TRBJ1-2; D not certain. Trimming pared 6 bases from V and 2 bases from J, leaving 16 bases between. The CDR3 has 14 residues. The germline CDR1 and CDR2 sequences are GTSNPN and SVGIG (reference sequence). CDR3 nucleotides: TGTGCCTGCCCCCGGAAAACAGCCAACTATGGCTACACCTTC. It encodes CACPRKTANYGYTF.

The chain recombines TRBV9 with TRBJ2-5; no clear D. There are 16 residues in the CDR3. Germline V lookup: CDR1 SGDLS, CDR2 YYNGEE. V was clipped by 0 bases and J by 1 base, with 13 bases between them. The CDR3 DNA is TGTGCCAGCAGCGTAGGTCTAGGCTACTCCCAAGAGACCCAGTACTTC. It is translated as CASSVGLGYSQETQYF.

This chain connects TRBV2 to TRBJ2-5; 8 nucleotides line up with TRBD2. The V gene end was trimmed by 8 bases and the J gene end by 5 bases; junction bases not matched to a gene: 13. This CDR3 comprises 15 residues. Germline V gene sequence: CDR1 SNHLY, CDR2 FYNNEI. As DNA, the CDR3 is TGTGCCAGCTCTTCACGGGGGGGGTCGCGTGAGACCCAGTACTTC. As protein: CASSSRGGSRETQYF.

V usage is TRBV14 and J usage is TRBJ2-5; D unclear. The V end lost 0 bases, the J end lost 4 bases, and 9 bases lay between the germline ends. CDR3 length equals 14 residues. The germline V gene has CDR1 SGHDN and CDR2 FVKESK. The CDR3: CASSQERMGETQYF. CDR3 in DNA: TGTGCCAGCAGCCAAGAGAGGATGGGAGAGACCCAGTACTTC.

The CDR3 DNA follows: TGTGCCTGGAGTGTTACAGACCCCTATAATTCACCCCTCCACTTT. It translates to CAWSVTDPYNSPLHF. The chain joins TRBV30 to TRBJ1-6, with D unclear. From germline, CDR1 is GTSNPN and CDR2 SVGIG (reference sequence). This CDR3 region has 15 residues. V shed 0 bases and J shed 2 bases, with 8 bases lying between them.

The chain recombines TRBV5-6 with TRBJ1-3; D perhaps matches TRBD1 (5 bases). V dropped 6 bases and J dropped 0 bases, with 16 bases sitting between them. Per the germline V gene, CDR1 is SGHDT and CDR2 is YYEEEE. The CDR3 totals 16 residues. CDR3 nucleotide sequence: TGTGCCAGCACCCTCCTTACAGGATTCTCTGGAAACACCATATATTTT. Residues: CASTLLTGFSGNTIYF.

The CDR3 is CASSPDRRYNSPLHF. In DNA form, the CDR3 reads TGTGCCAGCAGCCCGGACAGGCGGTATAATTCACCCCTCCACTTT. The chain has TRBV6-5 and TRBJ1-6; 7 bases match TRBD1. Trimming cost V 6 bases and J 4 bases; bases outside gene matches: 6. The CDR3 consists of 15 residues. Germline loops: CDR1 MNHEY, CDR2 SVGAGI.

The genes are TRBV7-6 and TRBJ2-5; the D is unclear. CDR1 SGHVS and CDR2 FNYEAQ come from the germline V gene. This CDR3 is 13 amino acids long. Trimming removed 3 bases from V and 4 bases from J, with 9 bases in between. CDR3 DNA: TGTGCCAGCAGCTTGAGCGAAGTAGAGACCCAGTACTTC. It specifies CASSLSEVETQYF. The full variable domain, completed using reference TRBV7-6 and TRBJ2-5, is GAGVSQSPRYKVTKRGQDVALRCDPISGHVSLYWYRQALGQGPEFLTYFNYEAQQDKSGLPNDRFSAERPEGSISTLTIQRTEQRDSAMYRCASSLSEVETQYFGPGTRLLVL.

This chain uses TRBV5-8 with TRBJ2-3; 11 bases match TRBD2. The CDR3 has 15 residues. After removal of 5 bases from V and 6 bases from J, the junction contained 8 bases not matched to a gene. Germline CDR1 and CDR2: SGHTS and YDEGEE. The CDR3 reads CASRRTSGSRDTQYF. The CDR3, as DNA: TGTGCCAGCAGAAGAACTAGCGGGAGTCGTGATACGCAGTATTTT. Looking up the rest from reference TRBV5-8 and TRBJ2-3 gives the full variable domain: EAGVTQSPTHLIKTRGQQATLRCSPISGHTSVYWYQQALGLGLQFLLWYDEGEERNRGNFPPRFSGRQFPNYSSELNVNALELEDSALYLCASRRTSGSRDTQYFGPGTRLTVL.

This sequence joins TRBV2 and TRBJ1-2; no clear D gene. V was trimmed by 4 bases and J by 9 bases, leaving 15 bases between them. This CDR3 spans 13 amino acids. Germline lookup yields CDR1 SNHLY and CDR2 FYNNEI. CDR3 region: CASSADKIRSYTF. DNA for the CDR3: TGTGCCAGCAGTGCAGACAAAATCCGGAGCTACACCTTC. The whole variable domain, remainder taken from reference TRBV2 and TRBJ1-2, is EPEVTQTPSHQVTQMGQEVILRCVPISNHLYFYWYRQILGQKVEFLVSFYNNEISEKSEIFDDQFSVERPDGSNFTLKIRSTKLEDSAMYFCASSADKIRSYTFGSGTRLTVV.

The chain combines TRBV15 with TRBJ2-5, with 10 positions matching TRBD1. The CDR3 sequence is 15 residues long. The germline V gene has CDR1 LNHNV and CDR2 YYDKDF (reference sequence). The V segment lost 5 bases and the J segment 5 bases; nucleotides outside the gene matches: 8. In DNA, the CDR3 is TGTGCCACCAGCCCGCAGACAGGGGGCTCGGAGACCCAGTACTTC. It is translated as CATSPQTGGSETQYF.

The chain uses TRBV7-9 and TRBJ1-2, with 9 bases fitting TRBD1. CDR3 size: 14 residues. The germline V gene encodes CDR1 SEHNR and CDR2 FQNEAQ (reference sequence). The V segment lost 3 bases and the J segment 6 bases; nucleotides outside the gene matches: 5. The CDR3 coding sequence is TGTGCCAGCAGCTTCCCCGACAGGGGGGATGGCTACACCTTC. Translated: CASSFPDRGDGYTF.

This chain joins TRBV10-3 and TRBJ2-5, with D tentatively TRBD1 (5 bases). The CDR3 sequence is 13 residues long. CDR1 and CDR2 from the germline V gene are ENHRY and SYGVKD. V was trimmed by 6 bases and J by 4 bases, leaving 12 bases between them. The CDR3 nucleotides are TGTGCCATCAGCGAAGCAGGGCGAGAGACCCAGTACTTC. This encodes CAISEAGRETQYF.

The chain is built from TRBV6-1 and TRBJ1-2; TRBD1 agrees at 9 bases. Germline trimming cut 9 bases from V and 4 bases from J; bases unmatched to any gene: 9. Germline V gives CDR1 MNHNS, CDR2 SASEGT. The CDR3 loop spans 14 amino acids. CDR3 DNA sequence: TGTGCCAGTCGTAGCCGGGACAGGGTCTATGGCTACACCTTC. Translated: CASRSRDRVYGYTF.

V and J are TRBV2 and TRBJ2-2, with D hard to call. The CDR3 length is 13 residues. V was shortened by 9 bases and J by 6 bases, with 14 bases between the two germline ends. Germline V gene sequence: CDR1 SNHLY, CDR2 FYNNEI. This chain's CDR3 is CASTSSEAGELFF. The CDR3 DNA reads TGTGCCAGTACCTCGAGCGAGGCCGGGGAGCTGTTTTTT. Full variable domain (remainder filled in from reference TRBV2 and TRBJ2-2): EPEVTQTPSHQVTQMGQEVILRCVPISNHLYFYWYRQILGQKVEFLVSFYNNEISEKSEIFDDQFSVERPDGSNFTLKIRSTKLEDSAMYFCASTSSEAGELFFGEGSRLTVL.

V and J are TRBV6-1 and TRBJ2-1, with 9 bases lining up with TRBD2. The J segment lost 9 bases and the V segment lost 4 bases, leaving 7 bases of the junction unmatched. The germline V gene encodes CDR1 MNHNS and CDR2 SASEGT. CDR3 length equals 14 residues. CDR3 nucleotide sequence: TGTGCCAGCAGTGGCGATACAGCGGGAGGTGAGCAGTTCTTC. Translated, it gives CASSGDTAGGEQFF.

V usage is TRBV30 and J usage is TRBJ1-1; perhaps TRBD1 as D (6 bases). V was pared by 0 bases and J by 4 bases, with 9 bases between. The CDR3 extends over 13 amino acids. CDR1 GTSNPN and CDR2 SVGIG come from the germline V gene (reference sequence). The CDR3 here is CAWSVTGPTEAFF. The CDR3 DNA is TGTGCCTGGAGTGTAACAGGGCCCACTGAAGCTTTCTTT.

The chain recombines TRBV18 with TRBJ2-7; a weak D match, TRBD1 (5 bases). Germline-derived CDR1 and CDR2 are KGHSH and LQKENI. Trimming took off 3 bases at V and 2 bases at J, with 17 bases between the two ends. This CDR3 is 16 amino acids long. The CDR3 DNA sequence: TGTGCCAGCTCACCGTTGGGGCAGTCTGGCACCTACGAGCAGTACTTC. It encodes CASSPLGQSGTYEQYF.

The chain joins TRBV5-4 to TRBJ2-1; TRBD1 matches at 8 bases. This CDR3 region has 14 residues. In germline, CDR1 is SGHNT, CDR2 YYREEE (reference sequence). V dropped 4 bases and J dropped 7; count of bases not matched to a gene: 7. The CDR3 nucleotides are TGTGCCAGCAGCCTCGGTACAGGGGGAAATGAGCAGTTCTTC. Translation: CASSLGTGGNEQFF.

This chain joins TRBV7-9 and TRBJ2-7, with a weak D call TRBD1 (6 bases). The length of the CDR3 is 13 residues. In germline, CDR1 is SEHNR, CDR2 FQNEAQ (reference sequence). V was shortened by 5 bases and J by 2 bases, with 10 bases between the two germline ends. The CDR3 nucleotides read TGTGCCAGCAGCCGGGACACTACCTACGAGCAGTACTTC. Its translation is CASSRDTTYEQYF.

This clone was seen a handful of times. The CDR3 nucleotides are TGCAGCGTTGTAACAGGGCCCACTGAAGCTTTCTTT. This gives the protein CSVVTGPTEAFF. The chain is built from TRBV29-1 and TRBJ1-1; D might be TRBD1 (6 bases). The length of the CDR3 is 12 residues. Deletions cut 4 bases from V and 4 bases from J, with 10 bases between. Germline V gives CDR1 SQVTM, CDR2 ANQGSEA.